A single sample gave rise to the 9 T cell receptor beta chains below, sequenced in a study of cytomegalovirus exposure and HLA in healthy donors. PCR employed 60 Vbeta and 13 Jbeta primers. Assay used: immunoSEQ multiplex PCR; TCRdb lists only in-frame clones, some missing. The table records some 170,000 clones, over 60% of them present only once. The source material was PBMCs. The receptors shown here come from a man aged 35 to 55 in good health and CMV-seropositive.

V gene TRBV5-8 combines with J gene TRBJ2-3, with TRBD2 matching 9 bases. Germline V gene data show CDR1 as SGHTS and CDR2 as YDEGEE. CDR3 length: 15 residues. V lost 3 bases to trimming and J lost 5 bases; unmatched junction nucleotides: 7. The CDR3 DNA follows: TGTGCCAGCAGCTACCGTAGCGGGAGTAGAGATACGCAGTATTTT. Residues: CASSYRSGSRDTQYF.

Only one count was recorded for this clone. This chain uses TRBV19 with TRBJ2-2, with a tentative D call TRBD1 (6 bases). This CDR3 contains 16 residues. The germline CDR1 and CDR2 sequences are LNHDA and SQIVND (reference sequence). Trimming pared 0 bases from V and 0 bases from J, leaving 8 bases between. In DNA form, the CDR3 reads TGTGCCAGTAGTATAGATGGGACAACGAACACCGGGGAGCTGTTTTTT. It specifies CASSIDGTTNTGELFF.

The sample holds a few counts of this clone. The chain carries TRBV2 and TRBJ1-3, with a weak D call TRBD1 (6 bases). The germline V gene encodes CDR1 SNHLY and CDR2 FYNNEI. The V gene lost 2 bases and the J gene lost 0 bases, with 8 bases spanning the gap. This CDR3 spans 15 amino acids. CDR3 sequence reads: CASSEYRDSGNTIYF. CDR3 sequence (DNA): TGTGCCAGCAGTGAATACAGGGACTCTGGAAACACCATATATTTT.

V usage is TRBV9 and J usage is TRBJ1-4, with 8 bases lining up with TRBD1. CDR3 length: 15 residues. J was trimmed by 7 bases and V by 4 bases; bases with no gene match: 9. Germline V gene sequence: CDR1 SGDLS, CDR2 YYNGEE. CDR3 protein: CASSSRTGNSEKLFF. Written as DNA, the CDR3 is TGTGCCAGCAGCTCCCGGACAGGGAATTCTGAAAAACTGTTTTTT. Full variable domain (remainder filled in from reference TRBV9 and TRBJ1-4): DSGVTQTPKHLITATGQRVTLRCSPRSGDLSVYWYQQSLDQGLQFLIQYYNGEERAKGNILERFSAQQFPDLHSELNLSSLELGDSALYFCASSSRTGNSEKLFFGSGTQLSVL.

The chain recombines TRBV10-1 with TRBJ2-2, with 9 bases identical to TRBD1. V gave up 6 bases and J gave up 6 bases; unmatched junction bases: 8. Germline CDR1 WNHNN, CDR2 SYGVQD (reference sequence). This CDR3 spans 15 amino acids. In DNA, the CDR3 is TGCGCCAGCAGGAGGACAGGGGTGGGGGCCGGGGAGCTGTTTTTT. Encoded protein: CASRRTGVGAGELFF.

V is TRBV18 and J is TRBJ1-1, with D perhaps matching TRBD1 (5 bases). V was pared by 4 bases and J by 2 bases, with 8 bases between. In germline, CDR1 is KGHSH, CDR2 LQKENI. The CDR3 has 13 amino acids. CDR3 region: CASSLQANTEAFF. CDR3 nucleotide sequence: TGTGCCAGCTCACTACAGGCAAACACTGAAGCTTTCTTT.

This chain links TRBV9 with TRBJ2-1; 9 bases are a match to TRBD2. Germline lookup yields CDR1 SGDLS and CDR2 YYNGEE. The CDR3 is made up of 16 amino acids. The V gene end was trimmed by 0 bases and the J gene end by 4 bases; junction bases not matched to a gene: 5. CDR3 amino acids: CASSVGGTSKYNEQFF. The CDR3 nucleotides are TGTGCCAGCAGCGTAGGGGGGACTAGCAAATACAATGAGCAGTTCTTC. The whole variable domain, filled in from reference TRBV9 and TRBJ2-1, reads DSGVTQTPKHLITATGQRVTLRCSPRSGDLSVYWYQQSLDQGLQFLIQYYNGEERAKGNILERFSAQQFPDLHSELNLSSLELGDSALYFCASSVGGTSKYNEQFFGPGTRLTVL.

CDR3 loop: CASSRLAGGPVYNEQFF. The DNA of the CDR3 is TGTGCCAGCAGTCGATTAGCGGGAGGGCCGGTCTACAATGAGCAGTTCTTC. The chain has TRBV27 and TRBJ2-1; TRBD2 agrees at 11 bases. This CDR3 is 17 amino acids long. V lost 5 bases, J lost 3 bases, and 9 bases stayed unmatched. Per the germline V gene, CDR1 is MNHEY and CDR2 is SMNVEV (reference sequence).

The CDR3 protein is CASSVVAGNTIYF. Written as DNA, the CDR3 is TGTGCCAGCAGTGTAGTTGCTGGAAACACCATATATTTT. The chain joins TRBV6-1 to TRBJ1-3; no reliable D call. This CDR3 spans 13 amino acids. Germline V lookup: CDR1 MNHNS, CDR2 SASEGT. V was shortened by 4 bases and J by 2 bases, with 6 bases between the two germline ends.